These 15 T cell receptor beta chains came from one sample sequenced in a study of technical replicates of blood from a few donors. Only in-frame clones appear in the TCRdb table, and some are missing; sequencing was by immunoSEQ multiplex PCR. The sample includes tens of thousands of clones, approximately 83% of them seen just once. Sequenced input: PBMCs. The receptor set was obtained from a human donor in good health. Some clones in this sample may be carry-over from other donors' samples.

The chain recombines TRBV5-1 with TRBJ1-1, with 10 bases lining up with TRBD1. J was trimmed by 2 bases and V by 1 base; bases with no gene match: 8. The CDR3 extends over 17 amino acids. In germline, CDR1 is SGHRS, CDR2 YFSETQ. The CDR3 DNA reads TGCGCCAGCAGCTTGCCCCCGGGACAGGGGACCAACACTGAAGCTTTCTTT. This gives the protein CASSLPPGQGTNTEAFF.

Of note for this clone: One end of the junction varies from germline; a read error may be responsible. The chain has TRBV27 and TRBJ1-1; D not resolved. Germline CDR1 is MNHEY and CDR2 is SMNVEV (reference sequence). The CDR3 has 15 amino acids. CDR3 residues: CASTPTSRVSTEALF. The CDR3 DNA follows: TGTGCCAGCACCCCAACCTCGAGGGTCAGCACTGAAGCTTTATTT.

As concerns this clone: Other nucleotide sequences from this sample produce the same CDR3. V usage is TRBV7-8 and J usage is TRBJ2-2; D gene unclear. Looked up from germline, CDR1 is SGHVS and CDR2 is FQNEAQ. V was clipped by 4 bases and J by 1 base, with 7 bases between them. The length of the CDR3 is 14 residues. The chain's CDR3 is CASSSTRNTGELFF. CDR3 bases: TGTGCCAGCAGCTCAACACGGAACACCGGGGAGCTGTTTTTT.

The chain employs TRBV7-9 and TRBJ1-3; 7 bases are a match to TRBD1. CDR1 and CDR2 (germline): SEHNR, FQNEAQ (reference sequence). After removal of 5 bases from V and 0 bases from J, the junction contained 7 bases not matched to a gene. This CDR3 has 16 amino acids. Written as DNA, the CDR3 is TGTGCCAGCAGCCGGGGACAGATGATCTCTGGAAACACCATATATTTT. It yields the protein CASSRGQMISGNTIYF.

Only one count was recorded for this clone. The CDR3 DNA is TGTGCCAGCAGTTACTCGGTGACAGCCTTTGGCTACACCTTC. Translated: CASSYSVTAFGYTF. The chain employs TRBV6-5 and TRBJ1-2; a weak D match, TRBD1 (5 bases). Trimming stripped 0 bases from V and 7 bases from J, with 12 bases between. The CDR3 is made up of 14 amino acids. The germline V gene encodes CDR1 MNHEY and CDR2 SVGAGI.

The genes are TRBV12-5 and TRBJ1-3; D might be TRBD1 (5 bases). V lost 3 bases, J lost 4 bases, and 16 bases lay in between. Germline V CDR1 and CDR2: LGHNT, FRNRAP. The CDR3 loop spans 16 amino acids. The CDR3 DNA follows: TGTGCTAGTGGTTTATCGCGGGGTCAGGGAGGAAACACCATATATTTT. It yields the protein CASGLSRGQGGNTIYF.

This clone was seen a handful of times. The chain couples TRBV13 to TRBJ1-1; D remains ambiguous. CDR1 PRHDT and CDR2 FYEKMQ come from the germline V gene (reference sequence). The CDR3 contains 12 residues. The V end lost 4 bases, the J end lost 3 bases, and 6 bases lay between the germline ends. The CDR3 region has the DNA TGTGCCAGCAGCTGGCAGGACACTGAAGCTTTCTTT. Translated: CASSWQDTEAFF.

This clone was counted a single time. The gene calls are TRBV6-1 and TRBJ1-1; possibly TRBD1 for D (6 bases). The V end was cut by 6 bases, the J end by 3 bases, with 14 bases between. The CDR3 has 14 amino acids. Germline V CDR1 and CDR2: MNHNS, SASEGT. The CDR3 DNA reads TGTGCCAGCAGATTTTTACAGGGATACACTGAAGCTTTCTTT. It is translated as CASRFLQGYTEAFF.

This chain connects TRBV2 to TRBJ2-3; D perhaps matches TRBD2 (6 bases). The V gene's germline CDR1 is SNHLY and CDR2 FYNNEI. The CDR3 extends over 19 amino acids. V lost 7 bases and J 0 bases, leaving 26 bases between the germline ends. The CDR3 DNA is TGTGCCAGCAAGCGACCAGAGGCGGGGACTCCCCCTAGCACAGATACGCAGTATTTT. Translated: CASKRPEAGTPPSTDTQYF.

V usage is TRBV2 and J usage is TRBJ1-1; a possible D gene is TRBD1 (5 bases). Germline V gives CDR1 SNHLY, CDR2 FYNNEI. The ends were cut back, 3 bases at V and 5 bases at J, with 13 bases in the middle. The CDR3 is 14 amino acids. The DNA for the CDR3 is TGTGCCAGCAGTGAGGGGGGGGGATTGACTGAAGCTTTCTTT. The encoded protein is CASSEGGGLTEAFF. Full variable domain (rest looked up from reference TRBV2 and TRBJ1-1): EPEVTQTPSHQVTQMGQEVILRCVPISNHLYFYWYRQILGQKVEFLVSFYNNEISEKSEIFDDQFSVERPDGSNFTLKIRSTKLEDSAMYFCASSEGGGLTEAFFGQGTRLTVV.

Turning to this clone: One end of the junction fails to match germline, which may point to a read error. The V call is TRBV11-2, the J call TRBJ2-1; 14 bases fit TRBD2. CDR3 size: 16 residues. The germline V gene has CDR1 SGHAT and CDR2 FQNNGV. The CDR3 coding sequence is TGTGCCAGCATAGAACGGACTAGCGGGGGGAACAATGAGCAATTCTTC. This translates into CASIERTSGGNNEQFF. Drawing the rest from reference TRBV11-2 and TRBJ2-1, the complete variable domain is EAGVAQSPRYKIIEKRQSVAFWCNPISGHATLYWYQQILGQGPKLLIQFQNNGVVDDSQLPKDRFSAERLKGVDSTLKIQPAKLEDSAVYLCASIERTSGGNNEQFFGPGTRLTVL.

V gene TRBV7-2 combines with J gene TRBJ1-1; maybe TRBD1 (5 bases). The CDR3 is 14 residues long. The V gene's germline CDR1 is SGHTA and CDR2 FQGNSA. V gave up 5 bases and J gave up 7 bases, with 17 bases separating them. The CDR3 spells CASSPWTGQGEAFF. The CDR3 DNA is TGTGCCAGCAGCCCATGGACCGGGCAGGGTGAAGCTTTCTTT.

This rearrangement joins TRBV5-6 to TRBJ1-1, with D possibly being TRBD1 (5 bases). The CDR3 has 13 residues. Germline values: CDR1 SGHDT, CDR2 YYEEEE. Between the trimmed V and J ends, which lost 4 bases and 4 bases, there was a span of 11 bases. The DNA for the CDR3 is TGTGCCAGCAGCAGGCCGACAGTCACTGAAGCTTTCTTT. This codes for CASSRPTVTEAFF.

The sample holds a few counts of this clone. The chain has TRBV30 and TRBJ2-3; D is unclear. The V end lost 0 bases, the J end lost 0 bases, and 7 bases lay between the germline ends. The germline V gene encodes CDR1 GTSNPN and CDR2 SVGIG (reference sequence). This CDR3 region has 14 residues. The CDR3 here is CAWSVPGSTDTQYF. The CDR3 DNA reads TGTGCCTGGAGTGTACCCGGGAGCACAGATACGCAGTATTTT.

The chain couples TRBV5-1 to TRBJ1-4, with 8 bases that match TRBD1. The CDR3 spans 15 residues. Germline CDR1 SGHRS, CDR2 YFSETQ. V gave up 4 bases and J gave up 8 bases; unmatched junction bases: 10. The CDR3 DNA sequence: TGCGCCAGCAGCCACTCCGGGACAGGCCTCGAAAAACTGTTTTTT. It is translated as CASSHSGTGLEKLFF.